Below are 24 T cell receptor beta chains sequenced from a single sample in a study of shared clonotypes between healthy human individuals. This table comes from immunoSEQ multiplex PCR, and its TCRdb copy is limited to in-frame clones, with some not included. The data contain hundreds of thousands of clones, 95% to 98% of them seen just once; the ten biggest clones take up roughly 0.055%. Sequencing was carried out using naive CD4+ T cells sorted from blood. The subset was: CD45RA+ positively selected. Receptors were obtained from a woman in her 30s in good health.

The J gene is TRBJ2-1, the V gene TRBV15; tentative D call: TRBD1 (5 bases). The germline V gene encodes CDR1 LNHNV and CDR2 YYDKDF (reference sequence). Trimming stripped 5 bases from V and 0 bases from J, with 11 bases between. This CDR3 region has 15 residues. DNA for the CDR3: TGTGCCACCAGCGGGGCTAGGAGCTCCTACAATGAGCAGTTCTTC. This encodes CATSGARSSYNEQFF.

This sequence joins TRBV7-2 and TRBJ2-5; tentatively, D is TRBD1 (5 bases). This CDR3 is 14 amino acids long. The ends were cut back, 1 base at V and 4 bases at J, with 10 bases in the middle. The germline V gene has CDR1 SGHTA and CDR2 FQGNSA. This CDR3 is CASSLVEQGETQYF. CDR3 DNA sequence: TGTGCCAGCAGCTTAGTTGAGCAGGGAGAGACCCAGTACTTC.

The CDR3 nucleotides are TGTGCCTGGAGTGTACAGGTCGATAAACTGTTTTTT. This codes for CAWSVQVDKLFF. The chain uses TRBV30 and TRBJ1-4, with a possible D match to TRBD1 (5 bases). CDR3 length: 12 residues. Deletions cut 0 bases from V and 11 bases from J, with 10 bases between. Germline V gene sequence: CDR1 GTSNPN, CDR2 SVGIG (reference sequence).

The CDR3 protein is CASSEEPGVSGRDYNEQFF. The DNA of the CDR3 is TGTGCCAGCAGTGAGGAGCCAGGGGTTAGCGGGAGGGATTACAATGAGCAGTTCTTC. V gene TRBV2 combines with J gene TRBJ2-1, with 11 bases aligning to TRBD2. V trimming: 3 bases; J trimming: 4 bases; junction bases outside the gene matches: 14. The CDR3 has 19 amino acids. The V gene's germline CDR1 is SNHLY and CDR2 FYNNEI. The whole variable domain, remainder taken from reference TRBV2 and TRBJ2-1, is EPEVTQTPSHQVTQMGQEVILRCVPISNHLYFYWYRQILGQKVEFLVSFYNNEISEKSEIFDDQFSVERPDGSNFTLKIRSTKLEDSAMYFCASSEEPGVSGRDYNEQFFGPGTRLTVL.

This clone was counted a single time. In DNA form, the CDR3 reads TGTGCCAGTAGTATAGTATCGGGACCTACCTACGAGCAGTACTTC. Residues: CASSIVSGPTYEQYF. The chain is built from TRBV19 and TRBJ2-7; either TRBD1 or TRBD2 may fit D (5 bases each). The CDR3 covers 15 residues. Germline loops: CDR1 LNHDA, CDR2 SQIVND (reference sequence). With 1 base removed from V and 2 bases from J, the gap between germline ends came to 12 bases.

The rearrangement links TRBV5-6 to TRBJ1-1, with unresolved D. The germline V gene has CDR1 SGHDT and CDR2 YYEEEE. The CDR3 runs to 19 residues. The germline V and J ends were trimmed by 0 bases and 0 bases, with 21 bases remaining between them. CDR3 region: CASSLAPRPIGSVNTEAFF. In nucleotides, the CDR3 is TGTGCCAGCAGCTTGGCCCCCCGTCCTATCGGAAGCGTGAACACTGAAGCTTTCTTT.

The V and J genes are TRBV6-5 and TRBJ1-1; D is unresolved. V was cut by 2 bases and J by 11 bases, with 15 bases left in between. The CDR3 is 13 residues long. Germline V CDR1 and CDR2: MNHEY, SVGAGI. CDR3 residues: CASSYGPSYGAFF. The CDR3 DNA reads TGTGCCAGCAGTTACGGACCGTCCTACGGGGCTTTCTTT.

The gene calls are TRBV7-3 and TRBJ1-3; D is perhaps TRBD1 (5 bases). Per the germline V gene, CDR1 is SGHTA and CDR2 is FQGTGA. The CDR3 spans 14 residues. With 6 bases removed from V and 4 bases from J, the gap between germline ends came to 13 bases. CDR3 nucleotide sequence: TGTGCCAGCAGTGGGGGTGCGGTAGGAAACACCATATATTTT. This codes for CASSGGAVGNTIYF.

This chain connects TRBV5-1 to TRBJ2-6; 7 nucleotides match TRBD2. V was pared by 0 bases and J by 0 bases, with 9 bases of the junction left unmatched. CDR1 is SGHRS, CDR2 YFSETQ, per germline. The CDR3 covers 19 residues. CDR3 nucleotide sequence: TGCGCCAGCAGCTTGGAACGGGGGGAAAAATTCTCTGGGGCCAACGTCCTGACTTTC. Its translation is CASSLERGEKFSGANVLTF. Variable domain in full (rest from reference TRBV5-1 and TRBJ2-6): KAGVTQTPRYLIKTRGQQVTLSCSPISGHRSVSWYQQTPGQGLQFLFEYFSETQRNKGNFPGRFSGRQFSNSRSEMNVSTLELGDSALYLCASSLERGEKFSGANVLTFGAGSRLTVL.

This chain connects TRBV7-8 to TRBJ2-7; TRBD2 is a possible D gene (6 bases). Trimming took off 5 bases at V and 4 bases at J, with 21 bases between the two ends. Germline-derived CDR1 and CDR2 are SGHVS and FQNEAQ. This CDR3 contains 16 residues. The CDR3 protein is CASSPEGTPNWYEQYF. The DNA for the CDR3 is TGTGCCAGCAGCCCCGAGGGGACTCCTAATTGGTACGAGCAGTACTTC.

CDR3 nucleotide sequence: TGTGCCAGCAGCTTGGGGGGGACAGGGGTCTACTACGAGCAGTACTTC. Its translation: CASSLGGTGVYYEQYF. The rearrangement links TRBV5-4 to TRBJ2-7; 10 nucleotides agree with TRBD1. The CDR3 runs 16 residues. Germline values: CDR1 SGHNT, CDR2 YYREEE (reference sequence). Unmatched junction bases numbered 6, after V lost 0 bases and J lost 3 bases.

The V gene is TRBV7-9, the J gene TRBJ1-4, with TRBD1 matching over 7 bases. J gave up 0 bases and V 4 bases, and 5 bases lay outside the gene matches. The CDR3 loop spans 16 amino acids. CDR1 is SEHNR, CDR2 FQNEAQ, per germline (reference sequence). The CDR3 DNA reads as TGTGCCAGCAGCTCTCAGGGGGGGCCAACTAATGAAAAACTGTTTTTT. It encodes CASSSQGGPTNEKLFF. The full variable domain, its missing parts supplied by reference TRBV7-9 and TRBJ1-4, is DTGVSQNPRHKITKRGQNVTFRCDPISEHNRLYWYRQTLGQGPEFLTYFQNEAQLEKSRLLSDRFSAERPKGSFSTLEIQRTEQGDSAMYLCASSSQGGPTNEKLFFGSGTQLSVL.

The chain joins TRBV27 to TRBJ2-7; 10 bases match TRBD2. The germline CDR1 and CDR2 sequences are MNHEY and SMNVEV (reference sequence). Trimming removed 4 bases from V and 4 bases from J; junction bases left unmatched: 7. The CDR3 has 15 amino acids. The CDR3 sequence: CASSSPPSGSYEQYF. In DNA form, the CDR3 reads TGTGCCAGCAGTTCCCCGCCTAGCGGGAGTTACGAGCAGTACTTC.

The rearrangement uses TRBV27 and TRBJ2-7, with D perhaps matching TRBD1 or TRBD2 (5 bases each). CDR1 and CDR2 (germline): MNHEY, SMNVEV (reference sequence). There are 15 residues in the CDR3. Trimming removed 3 bases at V and 4 bases at J, with 16 bases between. The CDR3 region is CASSFRGSGSYEQYF. The CDR3 DNA follows: TGTGCCAGCAGTTTTAGGGGAAGCGGATCATACGAGCAGTACTTC.

The chain is built from TRBV12-5 and TRBJ2-3; 11 nucleotides align to TRBD2. The CDR3 is 15 residues long. Germline CDR1 and CDR2: LGHNT and FRNRAP. J gave up 7 bases and V 7 bases, and 10 bases lay outside the gene matches. The CDR3 loop is CASAPPGTSGYTQYF. The CDR3 coding sequence is TGTGCTAGTGCCCCGCCCGGGACTAGCGGATATACGCAGTATTTT.

The V and J genes are TRBV29-1 and TRBJ2-1, with D perhaps TRBD2 (5 bases). The V gene lost 4 bases and the J gene lost 9 bases, with 22 bases spanning the gap. The CDR3 totals 15 residues. Germline V gene sequence: CDR1 SQVTM, CDR2 ANQGSEA. CDR3 amino acids: CSVAVVLTTSGEQFF. The DNA for the CDR3 is TGCAGCGTTGCGGTCGTATTGACTACCTCGGGTGAGCAGTTCTTC.

V is TRBV6-5 and J is TRBJ1-6; D is unclear. The germline V and J ends were trimmed by 2 bases and 8 bases, with 10 bases remaining between them. CDR1 is MNHEY and CDR2 is SVGAGI in the germline V gene. The CDR3 runs to 14 residues. In nucleotides, the CDR3 is TGTGCCAGCAGTTACGGTTTGGGGTATTCACCCCTCCACTTT. Amino acid sequence: CASSYGLGYSPLHF.

The CDR3 spells CARTSSGANVLTF. CDR3 DNA sequence: TGCGCCAGAACTAGCTCTGGGGCCAACGTCCTGACTTTC. The chain carries TRBV10-1 and TRBJ2-6; D might be TRBD2 (5 bases). The V gene's germline CDR1 is WNHNN and CDR2 SYGVQD (reference sequence). The V end was cut by 9 bases, the J end by 0 bases, with 6 bases between. The CDR3 is 13 amino acids.

V gene TRBV30 combines with J gene TRBJ1-3, with a weak D call TRBD1 (6 bases). This CDR3 has 11 residues. Germline assignment: CDR1 GTSNPN and CDR2 SVGIG (reference sequence). V gave up 5 bases and J gave up 4 bases, with 6 bases separating them. CDR3 in DNA: TGTGCCTGGGGGACAGGAAACACCATATATTTT. This encodes CAWGTGNTIYF.

The chain links TRBV27 to TRBJ1-1; D not certain. Trimming removed 4 bases from V and 0 bases from J, with 9 bases in between. CDR1 is MNHEY and CDR2 is SMNVEV in the germline V gene (reference sequence). This CDR3 has 14 amino acids. CDR3 residues: CASSSRQMNTEAFF. Here the CDR3 DNA reads TGTGCCAGCAGTTCCCGTCAGATGAACACTGAAGCTTTCTTT.

This clone was counted once. In the same sample, other DNA sequences code for this CDR3. Here the CDR3 reads CASSYSGLAGETQYF. CDR3 sequence (DNA): TGTGCCAGCAGTTATTCCGGACTAGCGGGAGAGACCCAGTACTTC. The gene calls are TRBV6-5 and TRBJ2-5; TRBD2 matches 11 bases. The CDR3 is 15 amino acids. Germline lookup yields CDR1 MNHEY and CDR2 SVGAGI. The ends lost 3 bases at V and 4 bases at J; junction bases unmatched: 4.

The chain combines TRBV19 with TRBJ1-2; no clear D. The CDR3 consists of 13 residues. Per the germline V gene, CDR1 is LNHDA and CDR2 is SQIVND (reference sequence). Trimming took off 3 bases at V and 8 bases at J, with 13 bases between the two ends. CDR3 sequence: CASSIINSWGYTF. Here the CDR3 DNA reads TGTGCCAGTAGTATTATAAACAGCTGGGGCTACACCTTC. Using reference TRBV19 and TRBJ1-2 for the parts outside the CDR3, the full variable domain is DGGITQSPKYLFRKEGQNVTLSCEQNLNHDAMYWYRQDPGQGLRLIYYSQIVNDFQKGDIAEGYSVSREKKESFPLTVTSAQKNPTAFYLCASSIINSWGYTFGSGTRLTVV.

The chain carries TRBV27 and TRBJ2-7, with 9 bases that match TRBD2. The CDR3 contains 18 residues. Germline lookup yields CDR1 MNHEY and CDR2 SMNVEV (reference sequence). The junction had 16 bases not matched to a gene; V was cut back by 1 base and J by 6 bases. The CDR3 DNA reads TGTGCCAGCAGTTTATTCCCCACTCGGCGGGAGGGCCTTCTCGAGCAGTACTTC. It is translated as CASSLFPTRREGLLEQYF.

The J gene is TRBJ1-4, the V gene TRBV2; D is unclear. Per germline, CDR1 SNHLY and CDR2 FYNNEI. The CDR3 spans 13 residues. V shed 5 bases and J shed 7 bases, with 11 bases lying between them. The CDR3: CASSTGPGEKLFF. The CDR3 DNA follows: TGTGCCAGCAGTACTGGACCGGGTGAAAAACTGTTTTTT.